These 26 T cell receptor beta chains came from one sample sequenced in a study of blood T cell repertoires in COVID-19. The assay was immunoSEQ multiplex PCR, and TCRdb's table has in-frame clones only and misses some. This table has fewer than 350,000 clones, 85% appearing once. The sample comprised PBMCs or T cells enriched from blood (not recorded which). Every receptor here comes from a woman in her twenties or thirties who had been exposed to COVID-19.

The J gene is TRBJ2-7, the V gene TRBV21-1; TRBD2, the table's D call, lacks a check against the DNA. TRBV21-1 constitutes a pseudogene. This CDR3 has 14 amino acids. DNA for the CDR3: TGTGCCAGCAGCAAAGCCCCCTCTACCTACGAGCAGTACTTC. Translating it yields CASSKAPSTYEQYF.

The V and J genes are TRBV7-9 and TRBJ2-1; tentative D call: TRBD2 (5 bases). V lost 7 bases, J lost 0 bases, and 13 bases lay in between. CDR1 SEHNR and CDR2 FQNEAQ come from the germline V gene (reference sequence). The CDR3 length is 15 residues. The CDR3 region has the DNA TGTGCCAGCATCCCGACTGGGAGCTCCTACAATGAGCAGTTCTTC. This codes for CASIPTGSSYNEQFF.

The V and J genes are TRBV30 and TRBJ1-1; D not certain. The V and J ends lost 3 bases and 5 bases respectively, with 10 bases between them. Germline CDR1 GTSNPN, CDR2 SVGIG (reference sequence). The CDR3 has 12 residues. CDR3 DNA sequence: TGTGCCTGGAGGGGAGTCGGGACTGAAGCTTTCTTT. Protein product: CAWRGVGTEAFF.

This clone was recorded once. The V gene is TRBV5-4, the J gene TRBJ2-4, with D perhaps TRBD1 (5 bases). Trimming stripped 4 bases from V and 3 bases from J, with 11 bases between. The CDR3 totals 14 residues. Germline CDR1 SGHNT, CDR2 YYREEE (reference sequence). CDR3 amino acids: CASSPDRGKNIQYF. CDR3 coding DNA: TGTGCCAGCAGCCCAGACAGAGGCAAAAACATTCAGTACTTC.

The chain has TRBV6-5 and TRBJ2-2, with D possibly TRBD2 on 6 matching bases. V lost 7 bases and J lost 0, with 9 bases in between. CDR1 MNHEY and CDR2 SVGAGI come from the germline V gene. The CDR3 has 14 amino acids. The CDR3 DNA is TGTGCCAGCAAGGGCGGGGCGAACACCGGGGAGCTGTTTTTT. This gives the protein CASKGGANTGELFF.

The rearrangement uses TRBV5-6 and TRBJ1-5; perhaps TRBD1 as D (5 bases). This CDR3 is 16 amino acids long. The germline CDR1 and CDR2 sequences are SGHDT and YYEEEE. V dropped 2 bases and J dropped 0 bases, with 12 bases sitting between them. The chain's CDR3 is CASSLGAGYSNQPQHF. CDR3 DNA: TGTGCCAGCAGCTTAGGGGCCGGTTATAGCAATCAGCCCCAGCATTTT.

This clone was seen many times. The gene calls are TRBV7-3 and TRBJ2-2; D remains unclear. Trimming removed 5 bases at V and 6 bases at J, with 10 bases between. This CDR3 has 13 amino acids. Germline CDR1 and CDR2: SGHTA and FQGTGA. The CDR3 here is CASSINTAGELFF. In DNA, the CDR3 is TGTGCCAGCAGCATTAATACTGCCGGGGAGCTGTTTTTT.

This CDR3 is CATGQGAVAQFF. The CDR3 DNA follows: TGTGCCACCGGGCAGGGGGCGGTAGCGCAGTTCTTC. The J gene is TRBJ2-1, the V gene TRBV5-4, with TRBD1 matching over 8 bases. The V and J ends lost 9 bases and 12 bases, in that order; junction bases with no gene match: 11. The length of the CDR3 is 12 residues. Germline V gene sequence: CDR1 SGHNT, CDR2 YYREEE (reference sequence).

The gene calls are TRBV28 and TRBJ2-7; D unresolved. There are 13 residues in the CDR3. Germline V gives CDR1 MDHEN, CDR2 SYDVKM. The V and J ends lost 8 bases and 3 bases respectively, with 14 bases between them. The CDR3 bases are TGTGCCAGCCGGTCATACGTCGGCTACGAGCAGTACTTC. Translating gives CASRSYVGYEQYF.

The table lists this clone with a few counts. The chain joins TRBV6-5 to TRBJ1-2; TRBD1 is a possible D gene (6 bases). The V end was cut by 7 bases, the J end by 8 bases, with 20 bases between. This CDR3 is 14 amino acids long. CDR1 is MNHEY, CDR2 SVGAGI, per germline. CDR3 residues: CASTPPGGRGGYTF. The CDR3 nucleotides read TGTGCCAGCACTCCACCCGGGGGGCGAGGAGGCTACACCTTC.

This clone turned up a few times. The CDR3 DNA follows: TGCGCCAGCAGCTTGGCTCCAGGGACAGGTCTGTCTGGAAACACCATATATTTT. This codes for CASSLAPGTGLSGNTIYF. The rearrangement uses TRBV5-1 and TRBJ1-3; 8 bases are a match to TRBD1. The CDR3 is made up of 18 amino acids. Unmatched junction bases numbered 9, after V lost 0 bases and J lost 1 base. CDR1 SGHRS and CDR2 YFSETQ come from the germline V gene.

CDR3 bases: TGTGCCTGGAGTGGAGGGATTGCAACTAATGAAAAACTGTTTTTT. Protein: CAWSGGIATNEKLFF. The gene calls are TRBV30 and TRBJ1-4; D is unclear. The V gene lost 1 base and the J gene lost 0 bases, with 9 bases spanning the gap. Per germline, CDR1 GTSNPN and CDR2 SVGIG (reference sequence). This CDR3 comprises 15 residues.

V gene TRBV7-9 combines with J gene TRBJ2-2; 8 bases align to TRBD2. This CDR3 is built from 18 residues. Germline CDR1 and CDR2: SEHNR and FQNEAQ (reference sequence). Trimming at V came to 6 bases and at J to 0 bases, leaving 12 bases not matched to a gene. CDR3 residues: CASSFSSGGSTNTGELFF. DNA of the CDR3: TGTGCCAGCAGTTTCAGTTCGGGGGGGTCGACGAACACCGGGGAGCTGTTTTTT.

This CDR3 is CASSPQTGEAYNSPLHF. The CDR3 bases are TGTGCCAGCTCACCGCAAACAGGGGAGGCCTATAATTCACCCCTCCACTTT. The chain joins TRBV18 to TRBJ1-6; 7 bases fit TRBD1. Germline values: CDR1 KGHSH, CDR2 LQKENI. Trimming cost V 3 bases and J 2 bases; bases outside gene matches: 7. This CDR3 comprises 17 residues.

The rearrangement joins TRBV6-2 or TRBV6-3 to TRBJ1-5; 9 bases are a match to TRBD1. This CDR3 spans 17 amino acids. Trimming took 4 bases from V and 2 from J; bases not matched to a gene: 9. Germline V gives CDR1 MNHEY, CDR2 SVGEGT. For the CDR3, the DNA is TGTGCCAGCAGTTTCTATTCAACAGGGGGCGGCAATCAGCCCCAGCATTTT. Translating it yields CASSFYSTGGGNQPQHF.

This clone was recorded once. The rearrangement uses TRBV9 and TRBJ1-6; D call uncertain. The V end lost 0 bases, the J end lost 13 bases, and 14 bases lay between the germline ends. The CDR3 length is 14 residues. Germline-derived CDR1 and CDR2 are SGDLS and YYNGEE. CDR3 bases: TGTGCCAGCAGCGTAGTCGGCGGCTCGCGGCCCCTCCACTTT. It translates to CASSVVGGSRPLHF.

This clone was counted between two and nine times. This sequence joins TRBV2 and TRBJ2-7; no firm D call. V lost 2 bases to trimming and J lost 2 bases, with 13 bases between them. This CDR3 region has 15 residues. Looked up from germline, CDR1 is SNHLY and CDR2 is FYNNEI. The CDR3 DNA sequence: TGTGCCAGCAGTGAAATGGCTAGTAAGGCCTACGAGCAGTACTTC. This sequence encodes CASSEMASKAYEQYF.

The chain employs TRBV10-3 and TRBJ2-2; the D gene is possibly TRBD1 (5 bases). Germline CDR1 ENHRY, CDR2 SYGVKD. The CDR3 contains 20 residues. The V end was cut by 0 bases, the J end by 1 base, with 21 bases between. The CDR3 DNA reads TGTGCCATCAGTGAGTCGAAGGGGCGAGGAGATCAAGGGAACACCGGGGAGCTGTTTTTT. Protein product: CAISESKGRGDQGNTGELFF.

V gene TRBV5-1 combines with J gene TRBJ2-7; no reliable D call. With 0 bases removed from V and 3 bases from J, the gap between germline ends came to 7 bases. The CDR3 contains 13 residues. The germline V gene encodes CDR1 SGHRS and CDR2 YFSETQ. DNA of the CDR3: TGCGCCAGCAGCTTGGCGGCTAGCTACGAGCAGTACTTC. This codes for CASSLAASYEQYF. Full variable domain (outside the CDR3, taken from reference TRBV5-1 and TRBJ2-7): KAGVTQTPRYLIKTRGQQVTLSCSPISGHRSVSWYQQTPGQGLQFLFEYFSETQRNKGNFPGRFSGRQFSNSRSEMNVSTLELGDSALYLCASSLAASYEQYFGPGTRLTVT.

The V and J genes are TRBV28 and TRBJ2-7, with D tentatively TRBD2 (5 bases). From germline, CDR1 is MDHEN and CDR2 SYDVKM. The CDR3 length is 14 residues. V dropped 3 bases and J dropped 3 bases, with 12 bases sitting between them. The CDR3 DNA sequence: TGTGCCAGCAGTTTCTCTACAGCGGACTACGAGCAGTACTTC. Its translation: CASSFSTADYEQYF.

The V gene is TRBV5-1, the J gene TRBJ2-5, with 8 nucleotides matching TRBD1. Germline lookup yields CDR1 SGHRS and CDR2 YFSETQ. J lost 4 bases, V lost 4 bases, and 3 bases had no gene match. The length of the CDR3 is 13 residues. Written as DNA, the CDR3 is TGCGCCAGCAGCCCCGGACAGGGAGAGACCCAGTACTTC. Its translation is CASSPGQGETQYF.

The genes are TRBV10-1 and TRBJ1-2; D gene unclear. The CDR3 extends over 14 amino acids. From germline, CDR1 is WNHNN and CDR2 SYGVQD (reference sequence). V was cut by 0 bases and J by 7 bases, with 12 bases left in between. The CDR3 DNA follows: TGCGCCAGCAGTGAGTCGCGGGTTTCAGGTGGCTACACCTTC. The encoded protein is CASSESRVSGGYTF.

The chain is built from TRBV30 and TRBJ1-1; possible D gene TRBD1, 5 bases. CDR3 length: 17 residues. Germline V gene sequence: CDR1 GTSNPN, CDR2 SVGIG (reference sequence). V was shortened by 4 bases and J by 1 base, with 22 bases between the two germline ends. The chain's CDR3 is CAWKGRVFVNWNTEAFF. Here the CDR3 DNA reads TGTGCCTGGAAGGGCAGGGTGTTCGTCAATTGGAACACTGAAGCTTTCTTT. The entire variable domain, with the rest obtained from reference TRBV30 and TRBJ1-1, is as follows: SQTIHQWPATLVQPVGSPLSLECTVEGTSNPNLYWYRQAAGRGLQLLFYSVGIGQISSEVPQNLSASRPQDRQFILSSKKLLLSDSGFYLCAWKGRVFVNWNTEAFFGQGTRLTVV.

This chain uses TRBV4-2 with TRBJ1-4; D might be TRBD1 (5 bases). Germline V CDR1 and CDR2: LGHNA, YNFKEQ. Trimming pared 0 bases from V and 7 bases from J, leaving 15 bases between. CDR3 length: 16 amino acids. The CDR3 bases are TGTGCCAGCAGCCAAGATGGTCGGGGGTCTAGTGAAAAACTGTTTTTT. This codes for CASSQDGRGSSEKLFF.

By share, this clone counts as medium-sized. V and J are TRBV2 and TRBJ1-2; D is uncertain. Deletions cut 6 bases from V and 2 bases from J, with 13 bases between. CDR1 and CDR2 (germline): SNHLY, FYNNEI. The length of the CDR3 is 14 residues. The DNA of the CDR3 is TGTGCCAGCAGGGAATCCGGGAACAACTATGGCTACACCTTC. It yields the protein CASRESGNNYGYTF.

V and J are TRBV7-3 and TRBJ2-3; 14 nucleotides align to TRBD2. This CDR3 comprises 15 residues. From germline, CDR1 is SGHTA and CDR2 FQGTGA. Unmatched junction bases numbered 4, after V lost 3 bases and J lost 8 bases. DNA for the CDR3: TGTGCCAGCAGCTTGACTAGCGGGGGGGCAGGTACGCAGTATTTT. Its translation is CASSLTSGGAGTQYF.